A selection of T cell receptor beta chains follows, all from one sample in a study of response to subunit inactivated influenza vaccine. MiXCR was run by TCRdb on the RT-PCR reads, yielding one entry per CDR3 protein. Of around 530,000 distinct CDR3 sequences listed, about 11% are singletons. Sample: PBMCs from blood, taken on the day of vaccination. The receptors come from a man aged 45-65 years who received an inactivated influenza vaccine. Each CDR3 is given with its conserved first and last residue. Fields, in order: D gene, V gene, J gene, clone size, CDR3 protein, CDR3 DNA. A D gene is named only where the DNA matches it firmly. Size values are once, few and many counts, or a class for expanded clones, and some rows have none.

TRBD1	TRBV12-3/TRBV12-4	TRBJ2-1	many	CASSLGTGAYNEQFF	TGCGCCAGCAGCTTGGGGACAGGGGCTTACAATGAGCAGTTCTTC
-	TRBV12-3/TRBV12-4	TRBJ1-1	-	CASGPTHTEAFF	TGTGCCAGCGGGCCGACCCACACTGAAGCTTTCTTT
-	TRBV4-2	TRBJ2-1	many	CASSQGAGNEQFF	TGTGCCAGCAGCCAAGGGGCGGGAAATGAGCAGTTCTTC
-	TRBV29-1	TRBJ1-2	-	CSVEDQGGPYGYTF	TGCAGCGTTGAAGATCAAGGGGGGCCGTATGGCTACACCTTC
-	TRBV4-3	TRBJ1-1	-	CASSQGRGARTEAFF	TGCGCCAGCAGCCAAGGTCGGGGGGCGAGAACTGAAGCTTTCTTT
-	TRBV6-2/TRBV6-3	TRBJ2-1	few	CASSYNSGQFF	TGTGCCAGCAGTTACAACTCTGGGCAGTTCTTC
TRBD1	TRBV7-2	TRBJ2-5	few	CASSTSTGAWYQETQYF	TGTGCCAGCAGCACATCCACAGGGGCCTGGTACCAAGAGACCCAGTACTTC
-	TRBV20-1	TRBJ1-3	few	CSARESGLSGNTIYF	TGCAGTGCTAGGGAGAGTGGACTCTCTGGAAACACCATATATTTT
-	TRBV11-1	TRBJ2-2	-	CASSLAGHDTGELFF	TGTGCCAGCAGCTTAGCGGGACACGACACCGGGGAGCTGTTTTTT
-	TRBV11-2	TRBJ2-3	-	CASSLVPSSDTQYF	TGTGCCAGCAGCTTAGTCCCCTCTTCAGATACGCAGTATTTT
-	TRBV5-1	TRBJ1-6	-	CASSFGTDSPLHF	TGCGCCAGCAGCTTCGGGACTGATTCACCCCTCCACTTT
-	TRBV3-1	TRBJ2-1	-	CASSQVSGEQFF	TGTGCCAGCAGCCAAGTAAGTGGTGAGCAGTTCTTC
-	TRBV3-1	TRBJ2-3	few	CASSEWGDTDTQYF	TGTGCCAGCAGTGAGTGGGGGGACACAGATACGCAGTATTTT
-	TRBV3-1	TRBJ2-7	-	CASSQISSYEQYF	TGTGCCAGCAGCCAAATAAGCTCCTACGAGCAGTACTTC
TRBD2	TRBV3-1	TRBJ2-7	-	CASSQKRSSGRYEQYF	TGTGCCAGCAGCCAAAAGAGGAGTAGCGGGAGGTACGAGCAGTACTTC
-	TRBV11-2	TRBJ2-7	-	CASSPFETYSHEQYF	TGTGCCAGCAGCCCATTTGAGACGTACAGCCACGAGCAGTACTTC
-	TRBV4-1	TRBJ2-5	few	CASSQLGAQYF	TGCGCCAGCAGCCAACTAGGGGCCCAGTACTTC
-	TRBV24-1	TRBJ2-1	many	CATSDEKVNEQFF	TGTGCCACCAGTGATGAAAAAGTCAATGAGCAGTTCTTC
-	TRBV15	TRBJ2-7	few	CATSRGGVAYEQYF	TGTGCCACCAGCAGAGGCGGGGTGGCCTACGAGCAGTACTTC
TRBD1	TRBV18	TRBJ2-3	-	CATSLSQDRVTDTQYF	TGTGCCACCTCACTATCTCAGGACAGGGTCACAGATACGCAGTATTTT
TRBD2	TRBV12-3/TRBV12-4	TRBJ2-5	-	CASRTSLETQYF	TGTGCCAGCAGGACTAGCCTAGAGACCCAGTACTTC
TRBD2	TRBV10-3	TRBJ2-6	-	CAISEYNGLAGAGANVLTF	TGTGCCATCAGTGAGTACAACGGACTAGCGGGAGCTGGGGCCAACGTCCTGACTTTC
-	TRBV3-1	TRBJ2-5	-	CASGPGGGFTETQYF	TGTGCCAGCGGCCCTGGAGGGGGCTTTACAGAGACCCAGTACTTC
-	TRBV7-9	TRBJ2-5	-	CASGSSTQGWETQYF	TGTGCCAGCGGCTCCTCAACTCAGGGGTGGGAGACCCAGTACTTC
-	TRBV7-9	TRBJ1-4	-	CASSLGQAGEKLFF	TGTGCCAGCAGCTTAGGCCAGGCGGGTGAAAAACTGTTTTTT
-	TRBV6-5	TRBJ1-4	few	CASSSLGSTNEKLFF	TGTGCCAGTAGTTCCCTGGGGTCAACTAATGAAAAACTGTTTTTT
TRBD1	TRBV5-1	TRBJ2-3	-	CASSHLVNTGGTDTQYF	TGCGCCAGCAGCCACTTGGTTAATACAGGGGGCACAGATACGCAGTATTTT
TRBD2	TRBV4-1	TRBJ2-2	few	CASSQVTSGIKRPGELFF	TGCGCCAGCAGCCAAGTGACTAGCGGGATTAAGCGTCCCGGGGAGCTGTTTTTT
-	TRBV2	TRBJ1-2	few	CASSEFQGEGYTF	TGTGCCAGCAGTGAATTCCAGGGAGAAGGCTACACCTTC
-	TRBV3-1	TRBJ2-5	-	CASSQSWIDKETQYF	TGTGCCAGCAGCCAATCTTGGATCGATAAAGAGACCCAGTACTTC
-	TRBV6-2/TRBV6-3	TRBJ2-3	-	CASRRLGGKGDTQYF	TGTGCCAGCAGACGACTCGGCGGGAAGGGGGATACGCAGTATTTT
-	TRBV10-3	TRBJ2-5	-	CAISTPKQETQYF	TGTGCCATCAGTACCCCGAAGCAAGAGACCCAGTACTTC
-	TRBV15	TRBJ2-7	many	CATSKDYDPSYEQYF	TGTGCCACCAGCAAAGACTACGACCCTTCCTACGAGCAGTACTTC
-	TRBV24-1	TRBJ2-3	few	CATSDFGQFSTDTQYF	TGTGCCACCAGTGATTTCGGACAGTTCTCCACAGATACGCAGTATTTT
TRBD1	TRBV7-8	TRBJ2-7	-	CASSLGTGPGEQYF	TGTGCCAGCAGCTTAGGGACAGGGCCAGGCGAGCAGTACTTC
TRBD1	TRBV9	TRBJ2-7	few	CASSSRTGFDEQYF	TGTGCCAGCAGCTCCCGGACAGGCTTCGACGAGCAGTACTTC
TRBD2	TRBV20-1	TRBJ2-6	few	CSAQSGGLRGANVLTF	TGCAGTGCACAGAGCGGGGGGCTTCGAGGGGCCAACGTCCTGACTTTC
TRBD1	TRBV27	TRBJ2-7	few	CASSLRAGGYEQYF	TGTGCCAGCAGTTTACGGGCAGGGGGCTACGAGCAGTACTTC
-	TRBV4-3	TRBJ2-7	few	CASSQDTRELGSYEQYF	TGCGCCAGCAGCCAAGATACCCGGGAGTTAGGCTCCTACGAGCAGTACTTC
-	TRBV27	TRBJ1-2	-	CASSTPRGNGYTF	TGTGCCAGCAGTACCCCGAGGGGTAATGGCTACACCTTC
-	TRBV5-1	TRBJ2-7	-	CASSLEQGTTYEQYF	TGCGCCAGCAGCTTGGAACAGGGGACTACCTACGAGCAGTACTTC
-	TRBV5-1	TRBJ2-5	many	CASSRGPETQYF	TGCGCCAGCAGCCGAGGGCCAGAGACCCAGTACTTC
TRBD2	TRBV29-1	TRBJ2-3	-	CSVASVRGGVDTQYF	TGCAGCGTTGCTTCGGTGCGGGGGGGAGTAGATACGCAGTATTTT
-	TRBV4-3	TRBJ1-1	many	CASSQEKLGTGEAFF	TGCGCCAGCAGCCAAGAGAAGCTGGGAACGGGTGAAGCTTTCTTT
TRBD2	TRBV7-8	TRBJ2-1	few	CASSLRPWTSGTYNEQFF	TGTGCCAGCAGCTTACGCCCCTGGACTAGCGGGACCTACAATGAGCAGTTCTTC
-	TRBV12-3/TRBV12-4	TRBJ2-1	many	CASSIPGTLRFF	TGTGCCAGCAGCATACCCGGGACTCTCCGGTTCTTC
TRBD1	TRBV18	TRBJ1-2	-	CASSPPGGGPHGYTF	TGTGCCAGCTCACCGCCAGGGGGGGGGCCGCATGGCTACACCTTC
-	TRBV6-1	TRBJ2-1	many	CAHPGASNYNEQFF	TGTGCCCACCCAGGGGCTAGCAACTACAATGAGCAGTTCTTC
TRBD2	TRBV11-2	TRBJ2-3	few	CASSPLAGTTDTQYF	TGTGCCAGCAGCCCGTTAGCGGGGACCACAGATACGCAGTATTTT
TRBD1	TRBV7-9	TRBJ2-1	-	CASSSGTGAFNEQFF	TGTGCCAGCAGCTCTGGGACAGGGGCTTTCAATGAGCAGTTCTTC
-	TRBV12-3/TRBV12-4	TRBJ2-1	many	CASSYTSYNEQFF	TGTGCCAGCAGCTACACCTCCTACAATGAGCAGTTCTTC
TRBD1	TRBV7-2	TRBJ1-2	-	CASSLGGTGSGGYTF	TGTGCCAGCAGCTTAGGAGGGACAGGGTCTGGGGGCTACACCTTC
TRBD2	TRBV9	TRBJ2-1	-	CASSVNGRNYNEQFF	TGTGCCAGCAGCGTAAACGGGAGGAACTACAATGAGCAGTTCTTC
-	TRBV24-1	TRBJ2-1	-	CATSEDSSNNEQFF	TGTGCCACCAGCGAGGACAGCTCAAACAATGAGCAGTTCTTC
-	TRBV5-1	TRBJ2-5	-	CASRSGNGETQYF	TGCGCCAGCAGGTCGGGGAACGGGGAGACCCAGTACTTC
-	TRBV20-1	TRBJ1-2	few	CSAGGFYGYTF	TGCAGTGCTGGGGGGTTTTATGGCTACACCTTC
TRBD2	TRBV7-9	TRBJ2-1	many	CASSRTSGISYNEQFF	TGTGCCAGCAGCCGGACTAGCGGGATCTCCTACAATGAGCAGTTCTTC
-	TRBV7-6	TRBJ2-1	-	CASSLAIGGGGSYNEQFF	TGTGCCAGCAGCTTAGCGATCGGGGGCGGGGGTTCCTACAATGAGCAGTTCTTC